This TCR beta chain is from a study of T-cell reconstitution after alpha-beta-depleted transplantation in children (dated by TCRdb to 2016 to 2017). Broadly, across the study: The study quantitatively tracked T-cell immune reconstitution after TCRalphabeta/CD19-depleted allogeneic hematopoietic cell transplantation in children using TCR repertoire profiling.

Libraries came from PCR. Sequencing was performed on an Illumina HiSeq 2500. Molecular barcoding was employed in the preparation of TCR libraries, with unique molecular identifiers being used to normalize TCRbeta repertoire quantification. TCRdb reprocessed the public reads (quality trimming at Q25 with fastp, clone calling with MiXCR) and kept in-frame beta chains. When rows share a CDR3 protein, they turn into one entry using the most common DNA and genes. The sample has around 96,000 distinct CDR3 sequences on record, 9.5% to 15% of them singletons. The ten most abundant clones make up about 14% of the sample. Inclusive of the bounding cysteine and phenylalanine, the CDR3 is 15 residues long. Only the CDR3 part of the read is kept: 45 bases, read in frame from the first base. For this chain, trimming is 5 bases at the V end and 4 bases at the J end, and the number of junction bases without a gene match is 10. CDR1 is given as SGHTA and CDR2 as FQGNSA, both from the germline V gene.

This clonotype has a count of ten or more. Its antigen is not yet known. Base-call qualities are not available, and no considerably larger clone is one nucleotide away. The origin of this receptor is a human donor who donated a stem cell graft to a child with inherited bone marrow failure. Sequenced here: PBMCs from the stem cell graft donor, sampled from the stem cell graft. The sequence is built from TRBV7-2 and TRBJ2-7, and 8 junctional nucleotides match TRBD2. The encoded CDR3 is CASSPGGEWGYEQYF. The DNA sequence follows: TGTGCCAGCAGCCCCGGGGGGGAGTGGGGGTACGAGCAGTACTTC.